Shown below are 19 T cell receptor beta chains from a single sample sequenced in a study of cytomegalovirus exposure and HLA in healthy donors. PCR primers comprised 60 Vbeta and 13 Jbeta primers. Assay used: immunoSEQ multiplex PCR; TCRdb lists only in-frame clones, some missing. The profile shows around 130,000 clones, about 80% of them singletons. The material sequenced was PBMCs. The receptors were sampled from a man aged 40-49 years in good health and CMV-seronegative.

The CDR3 DNA reads as TGTGCCATCAGTGAACGTGGACAGGGGGCCGACACCGGGGAGCTGTTTTTT. Translation: CAISERGQGADTGELFF. The chain is built from TRBV10-3 and TRBJ2-2, with 11 bases fitting TRBD1. Per germline, CDR1 ENHRY and CDR2 SYGVKD. The CDR3 consists of 17 residues. V was pared by 3 bases and J by 3 bases, with 6 bases of the junction left unmatched.

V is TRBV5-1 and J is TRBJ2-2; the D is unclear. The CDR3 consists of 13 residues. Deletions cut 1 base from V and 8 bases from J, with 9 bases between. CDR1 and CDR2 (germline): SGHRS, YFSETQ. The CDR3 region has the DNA TGCGCCAGCAGCTTGCCCTGGCCGGGGGAGCTGTTTTTT. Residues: CASSLPWPGELFF.

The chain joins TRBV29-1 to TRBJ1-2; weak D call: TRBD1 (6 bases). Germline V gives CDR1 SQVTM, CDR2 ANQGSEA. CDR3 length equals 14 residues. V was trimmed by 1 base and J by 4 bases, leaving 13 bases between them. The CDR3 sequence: CSVEGGQSIYGYTF. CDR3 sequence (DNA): TGCAGCGTTGAAGGAGGACAGTCGATCTATGGCTACACCTTC. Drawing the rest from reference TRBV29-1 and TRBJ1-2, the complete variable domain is SAVISQKPSRDICQRGTSLTIQCQVDSQVTMMFWYRQQPGQSLTLIATANQGSEATYESGFVIDKFPISRPNLTFSTLTVSNMSPEDSSIYLCSVEGGQSIYGYTFGSGTRLTVV.

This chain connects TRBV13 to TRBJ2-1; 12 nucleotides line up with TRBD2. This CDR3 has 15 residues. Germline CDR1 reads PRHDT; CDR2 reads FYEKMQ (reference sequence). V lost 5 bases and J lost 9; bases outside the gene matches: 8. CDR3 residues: CASSTRTSGEGEQFF. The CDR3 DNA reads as TGTGCCAGCAGCACCCGGACTAGCGGGGAGGGTGAGCAGTTCTTC.

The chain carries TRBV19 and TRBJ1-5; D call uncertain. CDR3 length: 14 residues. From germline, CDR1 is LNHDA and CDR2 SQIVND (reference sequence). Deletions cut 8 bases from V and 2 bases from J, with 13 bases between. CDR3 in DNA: TGTGCCAGTCTGGAGACGGTTGGCAATCAGCCCCAGCATTTT. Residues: CASLETVGNQPQHF. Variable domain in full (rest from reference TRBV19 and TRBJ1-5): DGGITQSPKYLFRKEGQNVTLSCEQNLNHDAMYWYRQDPGQGLRLIYYSQIVNDFQKGDIAEGYSVSREKKESFPLTVTSAQKNPTAFYLCASLETVGNQPQHFGDGTRLSIL.

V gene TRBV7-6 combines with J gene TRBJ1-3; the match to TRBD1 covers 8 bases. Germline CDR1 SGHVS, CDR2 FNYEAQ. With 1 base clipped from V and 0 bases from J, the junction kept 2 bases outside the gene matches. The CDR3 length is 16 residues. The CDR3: CASSLGQGISGNTIYF. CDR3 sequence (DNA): TGTGCCAGCAGCTTAGGACAGGGGATCTCTGGAAACACCATATATTTT.

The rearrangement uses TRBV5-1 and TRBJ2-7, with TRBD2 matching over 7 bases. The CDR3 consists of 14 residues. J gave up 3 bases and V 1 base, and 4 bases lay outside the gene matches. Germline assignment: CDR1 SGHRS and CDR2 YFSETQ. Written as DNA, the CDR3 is TGCGCCAGCAGCTTGTCGGGGGACTACTACGAGCAGTACTTC. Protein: CASSLSGDYYEQYF.

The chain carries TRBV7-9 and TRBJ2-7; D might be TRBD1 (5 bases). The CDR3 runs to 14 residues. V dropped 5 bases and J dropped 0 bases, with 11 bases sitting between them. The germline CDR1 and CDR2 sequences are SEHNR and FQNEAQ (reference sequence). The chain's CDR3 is CASSPRQTSYEQYF. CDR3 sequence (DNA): TGTGCCAGCAGCCCTAGACAGACCTCCTACGAGCAGTACTTC.

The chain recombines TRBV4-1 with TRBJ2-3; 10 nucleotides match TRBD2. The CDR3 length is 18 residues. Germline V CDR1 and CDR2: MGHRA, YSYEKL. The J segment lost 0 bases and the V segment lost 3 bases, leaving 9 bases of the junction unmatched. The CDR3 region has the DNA TGCGCCAGCAGCCAGGGCATTATACTAGCGGGAAGCACAGATACGCAGTATTTT. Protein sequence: CASSQGIILAGSTDTQYF.

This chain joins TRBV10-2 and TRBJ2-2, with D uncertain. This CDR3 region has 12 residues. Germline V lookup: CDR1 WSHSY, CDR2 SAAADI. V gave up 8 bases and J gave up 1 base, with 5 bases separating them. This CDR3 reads CASGGNTGELFF. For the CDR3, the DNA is TGCGCCAGCGGCGGGAACACCGGGGAGCTGTTTTTT.

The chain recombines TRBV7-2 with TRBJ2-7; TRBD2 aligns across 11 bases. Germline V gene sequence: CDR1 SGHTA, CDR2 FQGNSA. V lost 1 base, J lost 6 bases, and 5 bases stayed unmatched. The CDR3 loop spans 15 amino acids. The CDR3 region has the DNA TGTGCCAGCAGCTTAGTACGGCTAGCGGGAGGCGAGCAGTACTTC. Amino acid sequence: CASSLVRLAGGEQYF.

The CDR3 loop is CASSKSGGRSTDTQYF. Here the CDR3 DNA reads TGTGCCAGCAGCAAAAGTGGCGGGAGAAGCACAGATACGCAGTATTTT. V and J are TRBV7-3 and TRBJ2-3; 7 positions agree with TRBD2. Germline values: CDR1 SGHTA, CDR2 FQGTGA. The CDR3 spans 16 residues. The ends lost 5 bases at V and 0 bases at J; junction bases unmatched: 8.

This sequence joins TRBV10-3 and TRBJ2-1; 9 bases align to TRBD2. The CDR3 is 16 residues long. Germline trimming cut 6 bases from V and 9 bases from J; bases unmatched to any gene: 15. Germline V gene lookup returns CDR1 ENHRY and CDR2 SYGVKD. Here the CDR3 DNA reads TGTGCCATCAGCCCGCTAGCGTCTAGCGGGGTTTCTGAGCAGTTCTTC. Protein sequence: CAISPLASSGVSEQFF.

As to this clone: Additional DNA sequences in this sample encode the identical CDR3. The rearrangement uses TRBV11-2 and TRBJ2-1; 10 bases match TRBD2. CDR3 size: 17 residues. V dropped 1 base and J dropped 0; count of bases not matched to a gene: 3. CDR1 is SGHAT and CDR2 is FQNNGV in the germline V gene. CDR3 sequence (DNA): TGTGCCAGCAGCTTAGGGACTAGCGGAAGCTCCTACAATGAGCAGTTCTTC. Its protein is CASSLGTSGSSYNEQFF.

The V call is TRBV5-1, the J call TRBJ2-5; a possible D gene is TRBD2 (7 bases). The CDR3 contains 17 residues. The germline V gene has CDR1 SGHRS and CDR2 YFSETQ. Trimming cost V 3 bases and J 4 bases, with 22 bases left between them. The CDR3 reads CASSSTGTPSGAETQYF. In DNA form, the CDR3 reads TGCGCCAGCAGCTCCACCGGGACACCGAGCGGGGCAGAGACCCAGTACTTC.

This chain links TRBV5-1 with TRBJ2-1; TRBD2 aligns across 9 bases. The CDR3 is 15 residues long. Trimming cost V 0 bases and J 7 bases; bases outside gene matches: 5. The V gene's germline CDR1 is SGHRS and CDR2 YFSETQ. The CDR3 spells CASSLAAGGGNEQFF. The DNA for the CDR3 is TGCGCCAGCAGCTTGGCAGCGGGAGGAGGAAATGAGCAGTTCTTC.

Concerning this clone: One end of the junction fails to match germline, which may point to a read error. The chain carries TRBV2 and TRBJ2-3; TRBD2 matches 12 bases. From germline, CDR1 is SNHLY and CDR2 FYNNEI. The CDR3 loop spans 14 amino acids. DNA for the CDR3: TGTGCCAGCAGTGAACAGACTAGCGGGGGACCCAGCGGTTTT. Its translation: CASSEQTSGGPSGF.

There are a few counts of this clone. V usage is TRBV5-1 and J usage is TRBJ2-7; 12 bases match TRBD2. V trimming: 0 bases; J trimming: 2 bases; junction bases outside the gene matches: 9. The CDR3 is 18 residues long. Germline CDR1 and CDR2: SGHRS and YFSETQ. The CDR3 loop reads CASSLDTSGGIKTYEQYF. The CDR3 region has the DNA TGCGCCAGCAGCTTGGATACTAGCGGGGGGATAAAAACCTACGAGCAGTACTTC.

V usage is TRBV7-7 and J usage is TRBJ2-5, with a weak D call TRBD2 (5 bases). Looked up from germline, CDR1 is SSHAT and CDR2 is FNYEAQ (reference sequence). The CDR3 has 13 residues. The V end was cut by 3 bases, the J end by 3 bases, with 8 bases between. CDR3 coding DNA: TGTGCCAGCAGCTTTGCGCGGGAAGAGACCCAGTACTTC. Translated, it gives CASSFAREETQYF.